A selection of T cell receptor beta chains follows, all from one sample in a study of Tregs in tolerant kidney transplant recipients. Clones were sequenced by immunoSEQ multiplex PCR, and TCRdb holds only the in-frame ones, with some missing. The sample consists of around 98,000 clones, roughly 93% of them appearing once. This specimen was CD4+ T cells from blood, taken before the transplant. These receptor sequences come from a human donor who received a combined kidney and bone marrow transplant. Each CDR3 is given with its conserved first and last residue. Each record gives: clone size, CDR3 length, V gene, D gene, J gene, CDR3 DNA, CDR3 protein. The D gene is left open where the match is weak. Only some rows state a clone size, as once, few, many or a class for expanded clones.

size: once
length: 16
V: TRBV7-2
D: TRBD1
J: TRBJ1-5
DNA: TGTGCCAGCAGCTTAGAATATGGGACAGGTAATCAGCCCCAGCATTTT
CDR3: CASSLEYGTGNQPQHF

size: NA
length: 15
V: TRBV7-2
D: TRBD1
J: TRBJ1-2
DNA: TGTGCCAGCAGCTTAACAGGGGGCGTGGACTATGGCTACACCTTC
CDR3: CASSLTGGVDYGYTF

size: NA
length: 14
V: TRBV4-2
D: TRBD1
J: TRBJ2-3
DNA: TGTGCCAGCAGCCAACTGACAGGGGCAGATACGCAGTATTTT
CDR3: CASSQLTGADTQYF

size: NA
length: 14
V: TRBV28
D: NA
J: TRBJ1-4
DNA: TGTGCCAGCAGTTTAGGAGGACAGAATGAAAAACTGTTTTTT
CDR3: CASSLGGQNEKLFF

size: NA
length: 12
V: TRBV11-1
D: NA
J: TRBJ2-3
DNA: TGTGCCAGCAGCTTAGACAGGGAATTAATGTATTTT
CDR3: CASSLDRELMYF

size: NA
length: 12
V: TRBV6-6
D: NA
J: TRBJ2-3
DNA: TGTGCCACCCGGACAGCCACAGATACGCAGTATTTT
CDR3: CATRTATDTQYF

size: NA
length: 14
V: TRBV6-6
D: NA
J: TRBJ1-5
DNA: TGTGCCAGCAGTTACTGGGGGGGAAATCAGCCCCAGCATTTT
CDR3: CASSYWGGNQPQHF

size: NA
length: 14
V: TRBV9
D: NA
J: TRBJ2-5
DNA: TGTGCCAGCAGCGTAGGTCTCAGCCAAGAGACCCAGTACTTC
CDR3: CASSVGLSQETQYF

size: NA
length: 15
V: TRBV13
D: NA
J: TRBJ2-7
DNA: TGTGCCAGCACCCTACAGGGAGTTGCTAGGGACGAGCAGTACTTC
CDR3: CASTLQGVARDEQYF

size: NA
length: 13
V: TRBV27
D: TRBD1
J: TRBJ2-7
DNA: TGTGCCAGCAGTTTGAGGACAGGGAACGAGCAGTACTTC
CDR3: CASSLRTGNEQYF

size: NA
length: 16
V: TRBV4-3
D: NA
J: TRBJ2-1
DNA: TGCGCCAGCAGCCCCCGTGGGCTTCTGGGCTACAATGAGCAGTTCTTC
CDR3: CASSPRGLLGYNEQFF

size: NA
length: 17
V: TRBV4-2
D: TRBD2
J: TRBJ2-7
DNA: TGTGCCAGCAGCGAGACTAGCGGGGGCCAATACTCCTACGAGCAGTACTTC
CDR3: CASSETSGGQYSYEQYF

size: once
length: 15
V: TRBV29-1
D: TRBD2
J: TRBJ2-3
DNA: TGCAGCGTTGATGGAGGGAGGGCCCTCGCAGATACGCAGTATTTT
CDR3: CSVDGGRALADTQYF

size: NA
length: 15
V: TRBV11-3
D: NA
J: TRBJ1-1
DNA: TGTGCCAGCAGTCAACCGGGACACCAGAACACTGAAGCTTTCTTT
CDR3: CASSQPGHQNTEAFF

size: NA
length: 16
V: TRBV21-1
D: NA
J: TRBJ1-2
DNA: TGTGCCAGCAGCATTAGGGAGAGGGTGTTATGCTATGGCTACACCTTC
CDR3: CASSIRERVLCYGYTF

size: once
length: 17
V: TRBV9
D: NA
J: TRBJ1-5
DNA: TGTGCCAGCAGCGTAGCATCCGGGACAAACTCGGGACAGCCCCAGCATTTT
CDR3: CASSVASGTNSGQPQHF

size: NA
length: 18
V: TRBV21-1
D: NA
J: TRBJ2-3
DNA: TGTGCCAGCAGCAACCCATGCCAACTAGCGGGAGAAACTGATACGCAGTATTTT
CDR3: CASSNPCQLAGETDTQYF

size: NA
length: 14
V: TRBV6-4
D: TRBD1
J: TRBJ2-1
DNA: TGTGCCAGCAGTGTTGAGGGGGCGGTCAATGAGCAGTTCTTC
CDR3: CASSVEGAVNEQFF

size: NA
length: 13
V: TRBV29-1
D: NA
J: TRBJ1-5
DNA: TGCAGCGTTATACAGGGTGGCAATCAGCCCCAGCATTTT
CDR3: CSVIQGGNQPQHF

size: NA
length: 13
V: TRBV19
D: NA
J: TRBJ2-5
DNA: TGTGCCAGTAGTATGTCAGGGGAAGAGACCCAGTACTTC
CDR3: CASSMSGEETQYF

size: NA
length: 17
V: TRBV15
D: TRBD1
J: TRBJ2-2
DNA: TGTGCCACCAGCAGAGGTATCACAGGGGCGAGGACCGGGGAGCTGTTTTTT
CDR3: CATSRGITGARTGELFF

size: NA
length: 18
V: TRBV11-2
D: TRBD1
J: TRBJ2-7
DNA: TGTGCCAGCAGCCCGATCGGTCGGCGACAGGGGGCTACCTACGAGCAGTACTTC
CDR3: CASSPIGRRQGATYEQYF

size: NA
length: 15
V: TRBV6-5
D: NA
J: TRBJ1-6
DNA: TGTGCCAGCAGTATCGGCAGAGACTATAATTCCCCCCTCCACTTT
CDR3: CASSIGRDYNSPLHF

size: NA
length: 15
V: TRBV4-3
D: TRBD1
J: TRBJ1-2
DNA: TGCGCCAGCAGCCAAAATCCGGGACAGGGGGCTGGCTACACCTTC
CDR3: CASSQNPGQGAGYTF

size: once
length: 15
V: TRBV19
D: TRBD1
J: TRBJ1-6
DNA: TGTGCCAGTACCCCTAGGAGGGCAGGGGGTTCCCCCCTCCACTTT
CDR3: CASTPRRAGGSPLHF

size: NA
length: 17
V: TRBV7-2
D: NA
J: TRBJ2-7
DNA: TGTGCCAGCAGCTTAGAAGCGACTAGGACGGCAACCTACGAGCAGTACTTC
CDR3: CASSLEATRTATYEQYF

size: NA
length: 14
V: TRBV2
D: NA
J: TRBJ2-3
DNA: TGTGCCAGCAGTGTCGATCTAAGCACAGATACGCAGTATTTT
CDR3: CASSVDLSTDTQYF